These 27 T cell receptor beta chains were sequenced from one sample in a study of T cell responses to AZD1222 COVID-19 vaccine (dated by TCRdb to about 2021). Library construction relied on the immunoSEQ multiplex PCR assay. The table comes from immuneACCESS by way of TCRdb, which keeps in-frame sequences with V and J called. Part of the clones is missing from these tables; in studies checked, under half for an unresolved V gene and the rest for unknown reasons. The sample yields over 85,000 clones; 88% were counted once. Approximately 15% of the sample lies in the top ten. The intended sense of this specimen's time point label: about 28 days (+/-7) after the second vaccine dose. The specimen was peripheral blood, collected 28 days after the second AZD1222 dose. The receptors come from an adult who received the AZD1222 COVID-19 vaccine.

The chain is built from TRBV24-1 and TRBJ2-2; no clear D. The CDR3 is 12 amino acids. Looked up from germline, CDR1 is KGHDR and CDR2 is SFDVKD. V lost 3 bases and J lost 10, with 8 bases in between. CDR3 residues: CATSDPSLELFF. DNA of the CDR3: TGTGCCACCAGTGATCCGTCCTTGGAGCTGTTTTTT.

V usage is TRBV27 and J usage is TRBJ2-7, with unresolved D. The length of the CDR3 is 15 residues. Germline V CDR1 and CDR2: MNHEY, SMNVEV (reference sequence). Trimming took off 6 bases at V and 4 bases at J, with 19 bases between the two ends. This CDR3 is CASRASPHPQYEQYF. For the CDR3, the DNA is TGTGCCAGCAGGGCCTCCCCCCACCCCCAATACGAGCAGTACTTC.

The table lists this clone with a few counts. The gene calls are TRBV2 and TRBJ2-3; TRBD2 matches 7 bases. The trim removed 4 bases at V and 4 bases at J, leaving 8 bases unmatched. Germline V gene data show CDR1 as SNHLY and CDR2 as FYNNEI. The CDR3 has 15 residues. CDR3 sequence: CASSGTRSPSDTQYF. CDR3 bases: TGTGCCAGCAGTGGGACTAGAAGTCCTTCAGATACGCAGTATTTT.

V and J are TRBV9 and TRBJ2-2; a possible D gene is TRBD2 (6 bases). This CDR3 has 16 residues. Trimming took off 3 bases at V and 1 base at J, with 13 bases between the two ends. Germline-derived CDR1 and CDR2 are SGDLS and YYNGEE. CDR3 protein: CASSALTGGNTGELFF. DNA of the CDR3: TGTGCCAGCAGCGCGCTAACCGGGGGGAACACCGGGGAGCTGTTTTTT. The entire variable domain, with the rest obtained from reference TRBV9 and TRBJ2-2, is as follows: DSGVTQTPKHLITATGQRVTLRCSPRSGDLSVYWYQQSLDQGLQFLIQYYNGEERAKGNILERFSAQQFPDLHSELNLSSLELGDSALYFCASSALTGGNTGELFFGEGSRLTVL.

The V and J genes are TRBV21-1 and TRBJ2-7; TRBD1 is the table's D call and was not checked against the DNA. TRBV21-1 counts as a pseudogene. CDR3 size: 13 residues. For the CDR3, the DNA is TGTGCCAGCAGCACCCGGACAGCCTACGAGCAGTACTTC. Translating it yields CASSTRTAYEQYF.

The chain has TRBV5-6 and TRBJ2-7; D is undetermined. The germline V and J ends were trimmed by 0 bases and 0 bases, with 16 bases remaining between them. The germline V gene encodes CDR1 SGHDT and CDR2 YYEEEE. This CDR3 has 17 amino acids. CDR3 nucleotide sequence: TGTGCCAGCAGCTTGGTTTCGGTAGGATTGGCCTCCTACGAGCAGTACTTC. Translation gives CASSLVSVGLASYEQYF.

The chain recombines TRBV10-3 with TRBJ2-7, with 7 bases that match TRBD2. The CDR3 runs 13 residues. Germline loops: CDR1 ENHRY, CDR2 SYGVKD. The trim removed 10 bases at V and 7 bases at J, leaving 13 bases unmatched. This CDR3 is CATLAVPLEEQYF. The CDR3 DNA reads as TGTGCCACCCTAGCGGTCCCCCTGGAGGAGCAGTACTTC.

This clone was seen once. The chain combines TRBV6-2 or TRBV6-3 with TRBJ1-2, with D unresolved. CDR3 length: 15 residues. CDR1 and CDR2 from the germline V gene are MNHEY and SVGEGT. The V end lost 2 bases, the J end lost 2 bases, and 12 bases lay between the germline ends. As DNA, the CDR3 is TGTGCCAGCAGTTACAGGCCGGGCAGCAACTATGGCTACACCTTC. Its translation: CASSYRPGSNYGYTF.

The chain joins TRBV9 to TRBJ2-6; D is possibly TRBD1 (5 bases). With 3 bases removed from V and 0 bases from J, the gap between germline ends came to 7 bases. The germline V gene has CDR1 SGDLS and CDR2 YYNGEE. This CDR3 has 15 amino acids. DNA of the CDR3: TGTGCCAGCAGCGGACAGAGCTCTGGGGCCAACGTCCTGACTTTC. Protein: CASSGQSSGANVLTF.

The chain has TRBV12-3 or TRBV12-4 and TRBJ2-4; D remains unclear. The CDR3 extends over 11 amino acids. V lost 6 bases, J lost 5 bases, and 5 bases lay in between. The CDR3 protein is CASSQENIQYF. The CDR3 nucleotides are TGTGCCAGCAGCCAAGAAAACATTCAGTACTTC.

This rearrangement joins TRBV3-1 (or the pseudogene TRBV3-2) to TRBJ2-5; 7 bases fit TRBD2. Germline CDR1 reads LGHDT; CDR2 reads YNNKEL (reference sequence). Unmatched junction bases numbered 11, after V lost 5 bases and J lost 2 bases. The CDR3 is made up of 16 amino acids. The CDR3 coding sequence is TGTGCCAGCAGCACGGGGTCAATCGGGGGGCAAGAGACCCAGTACTTC. Encoded protein: CASSTGSIGGQETQYF.

The J gene is TRBJ2-7, the V gene TRBV7-9, with 10 bases fitting TRBD2. CDR3 length equals 14 residues. Trimming removed 5 bases from V and 1 base from J; junction bases left unmatched: 2. Germline values: CDR1 SEHNR, CDR2 FQNEAQ (reference sequence). Written as DNA, the CDR3 is TGTGCCAGCAGCGGACTAGCGGCTTCCTACGAGCAGTACTTC. As protein: CASSGLAASYEQYF.

CDR3 DNA sequence: TGTGCCTGGAGTGTCGGACAGCAAGGCTACACCTTC. Translated, it gives CAWSVGQQGYTF. The V call is TRBV30, the J call TRBJ1-2, with D perhaps TRBD1 (6 bases). Looked up from germline, CDR1 is GTSNPN and CDR2 is SVGIG (reference sequence). V was shortened by 0 bases and J by 8 bases, with 10 bases between the two germline ends. The CDR3 consists of 12 residues.

The CDR3 DNA reads as TGTGCCAGCAGTGAGGACAGGGGGGAAACTGAAGCTTTCTTT. It codes for CASSEDRGETEAFF. V usage is TRBV2 and J usage is TRBJ1-1; 10 nucleotides agree with TRBD1. There are 14 residues in the CDR3. V was pared by 3 bases and J by 5 bases, with 3 bases of the junction left unmatched. From germline, CDR1 is SNHLY and CDR2 FYNNEI.

The chain links TRBV30 to TRBJ2-7, with 7 positions matching TRBD1. Trimming removed 0 bases from V and 6 bases from J; junction bases left unmatched: 2. This CDR3 is 12 amino acids long. Looked up from germline, CDR1 is GTSNPN and CDR2 is SVGIG (reference sequence). DNA of the CDR3: TGTGCCTGGAGTGTTACAGGGGTCGAGCAGTACTTC. Amino acid sequence: CAWSVTGVEQYF.

The chain combines TRBV5-8 with TRBJ2-3, with D unresolved. The CDR3 spans 14 residues. Trimming left V 0 bases short and J 2 bases short, with 7 bases between. Per the germline V gene, CDR1 is SGHTS and CDR2 is YDEGEE. CDR3 DNA sequence: TGTGCCAGCAGCTTGGCCCCGGCCACAGATACGCAGTATTTT. It encodes CASSLAPATDTQYF.

The rearrangement joins TRBV11-2 to TRBJ2-5, with 8 positions matching TRBD1. The CDR3 is made up of 15 amino acids. V gave up 5 bases and J gave up 2 bases; unmatched junction bases: 7. CDR1 is SGHAT and CDR2 is FQNNGV in the germline V gene. CDR3 protein: CASSPQTGEQETQYF. DNA for the CDR3: TGTGCCAGCAGCCCACAGACAGGGGAGCAAGAGACCCAGTACTTC.

The chain uses TRBV15 and TRBJ2-1; 13 nucleotides agree with TRBD2. The CDR3 loop spans 19 amino acids. Unmatched junction bases numbered 12, after V lost 1 base and J lost 6 bases. Germline lookup yields CDR1 LNHNV and CDR2 YYDKDF (reference sequence). Here the CDR3 reads CATSRGGTGTSGMVNEQFF. The CDR3 DNA is TGTGCCACCAGCAGAGGGGGGACAGGGACTAGCGGGATGGTCAATGAGCAGTTCTTC.

The chain carries TRBV7-9 and TRBJ1-4; 10 nucleotides agree with TRBD1. Germline assignment: CDR1 SEHNR and CDR2 FQNEAQ (reference sequence). This CDR3 contains 14 residues. V was clipped by 6 bases and J by 8 bases; unmatched bases: 6. CDR3 region: CASSLDRGSEKLFF. Here the CDR3 DNA reads TGTGCCAGCAGTTTGGACAGGGGGAGCGAAAAACTGTTTTTT.

This clone was counted ten times or more. Additional DNA sequences in this sample encode the identical CDR3. This chain joins TRBV5-1 and TRBJ2-1, with 9 bases lining up with TRBD1. V shed 4 bases and J 3 bases; nucleotides not matched to a gene: 5. The CDR3 runs to 15 residues. The germline V gene has CDR1 SGHRS and CDR2 YFSETQ. This CDR3 reads CASSLDRGFYNEQFF. In nucleotides, the CDR3 is TGCGCCAGCAGCCTAGACAGGGGGTTCTACAATGAGCAGTTCTTC.

The chain carries TRBV6-5 and TRBJ1-4; 7 bases map to TRBD1. Germline CDR1 and CDR2: MNHEY and SVGAGI. V trimming: 2 bases; J trimming: 6 bases; junction bases outside the gene matches: 3. The CDR3 is 14 amino acids. The CDR3 protein is CASSYGGTDEKLFF. DNA of the CDR3: TGTGCCAGCAGTTACGGGGGGACAGATGAAAAACTGTTTTTT.

V gene TRBV19 combines with J gene TRBJ2-6, with D unresolved. Between the trimmed V and J ends, which lost 5 bases and 1 base, there was a span of 6 bases. The V gene's germline CDR1 is LNHDA and CDR2 SQIVND (reference sequence). The CDR3 extends over 14 amino acids. Here the CDR3 DNA reads TGTGCCAGTAGTGTACAATCTGGGGCCAACGTCCTGACTTTC. Encoded protein: CASSVQSGANVLTF.

This clone was seen a few times. This chain connects TRBV15 to TRBJ1-1; 8 bases fit TRBD1. Germline V lookup: CDR1 LNHNV, CDR2 YYDKDF (reference sequence). Trimming cost V 6 bases and J 1 base; bases outside gene matches: 10. The CDR3 covers 16 residues. The CDR3, as DNA: TGTGCCACCAGACCCGGGACAGGAGGCCGGAACACTGAAGCTTTCTTT. Encoded protein: CATRPGTGGRNTEAFF.

The J gene is TRBJ2-1, the V gene TRBV29-1, with D maybe TRBD2 (7 bases). V lost 7 bases and J 4 bases, leaving 20 bases between the germline ends. The CDR3 contains 15 residues. Looked up from germline, CDR1 is SQVTM and CDR2 is ANQGSEA. The CDR3 loop reads CSAEGGLAVYNEQFF. In nucleotides, the CDR3 is TGCAGCGCTGAGGGGGGTCTAGCGGTTTACAATGAGCAGTTCTTC.

V gene TRBV10-1 combines with J gene TRBJ2-1; D is unresolved. The V and J ends lost 3 bases and 10 bases respectively, with 10 bases between them. The length of the CDR3 is 12 residues. Germline CDR1 reads WNHNN; CDR2 reads SYGVQD (reference sequence). In nucleotides, the CDR3 is TGCGCCAGCAGTGACCTAGGCCCGGAGCAGTTCTTC. It yields the protein CASSDLGPEQFF.

In regard to this clone: The junction and the germline gene differ at one end; a read error may be behind it. The chain carries TRBV7-9 and TRBJ2-3; the D is unclear. The CDR3 is made up of 9 amino acids. Per the germline V gene, CDR1 is SEHNR and CDR2 is FQNEAQ (reference sequence). DNA of the CDR3: TGTGCCAGCGGCTTCTCGGTGTATTTT. Translating gives CASGFSVYF.

The rearrangement joins TRBV3-1 (or the pseudogene TRBV3-2) to TRBJ2-1; no definite D call. The CDR3 loop spans 14 amino acids. V was pared by 4 bases and J by 10 bases, with 17 bases between. In germline, CDR1 is LGHDT, CDR2 YNNKEL (reference sequence). CDR3 residues: CASSPTVVFREQFF. The CDR3, as DNA: TGTGCCAGCAGCCCGACGGTGGTTTTCAGGGAGCAGTTCTTC.